This is a list of T cell receptor beta chains from one sample in a study of cytomegalovirus exposure and HLA in healthy donors. The protocol was immunoSEQ multiplex PCR, while the TCRdb copy is restricted to in-frame clones and leaves out a portion. Among some 140,000 clones listed, almost 80% were seen once. Sequencing was carried out using PBMCs. The receptors shown here come from a man between 18 and 29 years old in good health and CMV-seronegative. The conserved cysteine and the conserved F or W are not part of the CDR3 here. The order of the fields is V gene, CDR3 length, CDR3 protein.

>TRBV6-5|13
ASSYYSPTNEKLF
>TRBV4-2|17
ASSQVGTATSSGANVLT
>TRBV12-5|17
ASGLVLFGVGRTQETQY
>TRBV15|11
ATSRVPQGGYT
>TRBV7-2|11
ASSLEEGQPQH
>TRBV19|11
ASSPGQTSGYT
>TRBV5-1|12
ASSLENSEEKLF
>TRBV30|16
AWSDRTGESFGPYEQY
>TRBV6-5|13
ASKRDREAGNTIY
>TRBV10-3|12
AINSDSYNSPLH
>TRBV7-9|13
ASSKPGQPIYEQY
>TRBV5-1|14
ASSSSARTGRCGYT
>TRBV7-3|15
ASSPRGGTVWNTEAF
>TRBV27|13
ASSLTAGSTDTQY
>TRBV12-5|11
ASGFSDRGRAF
>TRBV5-6|12
ASSLDYTGEKLF
>TRBV6-4|12
ASSASGGADTQY
>TRBV10-3|13
AISVGDSKNEKLF
>TRBV13|12
ASSLESGGNTIY
>TRBV5-8|13
ASSLIQMANEKLF
>TRBV4-3|11
ASSQDTGAPQY
>TRBV29-1|11
SVVRRGRETQY
>TRBV30|10
AWGQGIYGYT
>TRBV7-9|14
ASSTGQGGGNTEAF
>TRBV6-6|13
ASSYSKGGGNTIY
>TRBV5-4|14
ASSPDPGPGVTEAF
>TRBV5-1|12
ASSLELADNEQF
>TRBV19|11
ASKGQGESPLH
>TRBV6-6|13
ASSPLQGAGNTIY
>TRBV11-2|11
ASSLRFNEKLF
>TRBV5-4|13
AYLAGTRPADTQY
>TRBV5-1|13
ASSLEGLDADTQY
>TRBV10-2|11
ASIPGVNTEAF
>TRBV19|12
ASSVQATNYGYT
>TRBV29-1|8
SVFTYEQY
>TRBV28|12
ASLETASQETQY
>TRBV2|9
ASSAGQGAF
>TRBV9|13
ASSPAGGPTDTQY
>TRBV6-5|11
ASSYRFNEKLF
>TRBV4-3|13
ASSRGTGSNYGYT
>TRBV4-3|11
ASSQGGRAEQY
>TRBV19|15
ASSPGTSGGGYNEQF
>TRBV10-3|13
AISDGQVNNYGYT
>TRBV7-6|14
ASSRSTGSGNSPLH
>TRBV7-7|12
ASSLRLDTGELF
>TRBV5-1|12
ASSLKLIGDGYT
>TRBV4-3|12
ASSQERLNYGYT